Described below is a single T cell receptor (beta chain) sequence and its context. The data are from a study of T cell changes during pregnancy in multiple sclerosis. The CDR3 runs to 15 residues. Germline CDR1 reads KGHSH; CDR2 reads LQKENI. J was trimmed by 4 bases and V by 3 bases; bases with no gene match: 8. Sequencing used immunoSEQ multiplex PCR; TCRdb keeps in-frame clones, though not all of them. The top ten hold under 0.95% of the sample, which has more than 55,000 clones, 80% to 95% seen once. The chain employs TRBV18 and TRBJ2-5; 7 nucleotides agree with TRBD1. This material consisted of peripheral blood, taken in the first trimester of pregnancy. The sequence was collected from a female donor with multiple sclerosis, enrolled in a pregnancy study. CDR3 amino acids: CASSPGLRGTETQYF. The CDR3 nucleotides read TGTGCCAGCTCACCGGGCCTCAGGGGGACAGAGACCCAGTACTTC.